The T cell receptor (beta chain) under discussion was sequenced for a study of cytomegalovirus exposure and HLA in healthy donors. General study points: Rare sequences made up most TCRs, while some public TCRs were found in many donors. CMV serostatus stood as the only immune exposure information on hand.

Concerning this clone itself: Its specificity is unknown.

Per the germline V gene, CDR1 is SGHTA and CDR2 is FQGNSA. The V and J ends lost 8 bases and 0 bases, in that order; junction bases with no gene match: 1. This CDR3 spans 13 amino acids. Use of 60 Vbeta and 13 Jbeta primers characterized the PCR. The data were produced by immunoSEQ multiplex PCR, yet TCRdb's version contains in-frame clones alone and is incomplete. The sample records over 85,000 clones, over 65% being singletons. Sequences were obtained from PBMCs. This chain joins TRBV7-2 and TRBJ1-3, with 7 bases fitting TRBD1. The clonotype originates from a woman aged 25 to 39 in good health and CMV-seronegative. The CDR3 loop reads CASRDSSGNTIYF. Written as DNA, the CDR3 is TGTGCCAGCCGGGACAGCTCTGGAAACACCATATATTTT.